The present entry profiles one TCR beta chain with its context. Its antigen is unidentified. The sample is drawn from a study of cytomegalovirus exposure and HLA in healthy donors. The overall study: One earlier analysis, a look at approximately 190 million T cells, found some 120 million unique TCR beta sequences. Study-wide results and caveats: The study designated over 150 TCR beta chains cytomegalovirus-associated. Sequencing depth across donors, presence/absence analyses assumed, was roughly uniform. Most CMV-associated TCR beta chains were later found to appear HLA-restricted.

V lost 1 base to trimming and J lost 9 bases, with 7 bases between them. Germline CDR1 and CDR2: LNHDA and SQIVND (reference sequence). The length of the CDR3 is 12 residues. With 60 Vbeta and 13 Jbeta primers, the PCR was carried out. The protocol was immunoSEQ multiplex PCR, while the TCRdb copy is restricted to in-frame clones and leaves out a portion. The sample gives 130,000 to 150,000 clones, 73% of which show up once; approximately 1.8% is in the top ten. The specimen sequenced was PBMCs. The source of this sequence is a woman younger than 30 in good health and CMV-seronegative. The chain has TRBV19 and TRBJ1-5; D is ambiguous. This chain's CDR3 is CASSIGAAPQHF. DNA of the CDR3: TGTGCCAGTAGTATAGGGGCTGCGCCCCAGCATTTT.